This entry is about one T cell receptor (beta chain). The source of the sample is a study of OX40 agonist ivuxolimab in advanced cancers. The ends were cut back, 3 bases at V and 4 bases at J, with 10 bases in the middle. Germline assignment: CDR1 SEHNR and CDR2 FQNEAQ (reference sequence). The CDR3 sequence is 13 residues long. Assay: immunoSEQ multiplex PCR; the TCRdb copy retains only in-frame clones and omits some. Of 25,000 or so clones listed, around 90% are singletons. The source material was CD4+ or CD8+ T cells sorted from blood, sampled in a trial of the OX40 agonist ivuxolimab. This clonotype originated in an adult with an advanced solid tumor such as melanoma, head and neck, liver or kidney cancer. The V call is TRBV7-9, the J call TRBJ2-7; tentatively, D is TRBD1 (7 bases). The CDR3 DNA follows: TGTGCCAGCAGCTTGTCAGGGGGGTACGAGCAGTACTTC. This gives the protein CASSLSGGYEQYF.